A single sample is the source of the 26 T cell receptor beta chains below, sequenced in a study of cytomegalovirus exposure and HLA in healthy donors. Primers for the PCR totalled 60 Vbeta and 13 Jbeta. Clones were sequenced by immunoSEQ multiplex PCR, and TCRdb holds only the in-frame ones, with some missing. The sample has about 120,000 clones, about 76% seen once. The sample was PBMCs. The source of these receptors is a woman in her 40s in good health and CMV-seronegative.

About this clone itself: Germline and junction disagree at one end, which may indicate a read error. J is TRBJ1-2 and V is TRBV10-2; 7 nucleotides line up with TRBD1. Looked up from germline, CDR1 is WSHSY and CDR2 is SAAADI. The CDR3 is 13 residues long. The CDR3 loop is CATSPGQRPGYIF. CDR3 coding DNA: TGCGCCACTTCCCCGGGACAGCGACCCGGCTACATCTTC.

The J gene is TRBJ2-3, the V gene TRBV28; no clear D. The CDR3 has 13 residues. The germline CDR1 and CDR2 sequences are MDHEN and SYDVKM. The V end lost 6 bases, the J end lost 7 bases, and 14 bases lay between the germline ends. The CDR3 is CASSPTPTNTQYF. Here the CDR3 DNA reads TGTGCCAGCAGCCCAACTCCAACTAATACGCAGTATTTT.

This sequence joins TRBV7-2 and TRBJ2-5; D is unclear. The DNA end is more similar to TRBJ2-7, so the J call may be wrong. This CDR3 has 15 amino acids. Germline V gives CDR1 SGHTA, CDR2 FQGNSA. The CDR3 loop is CASSLDEARSYEQYF. The CDR3 DNA is TGTGCCAGCAGCTTAGATGAGGCCCGCTCCTACGAGCAGTACTTC.

The chain carries TRBV18 and TRBJ2-3, with D tentatively TRBD2 (7 bases). The CDR3 is 16 amino acids. The ends were cut back, 0 bases at V and 6 bases at J, with 16 bases in the middle. Germline CDR1 reads KGHSH; CDR2 reads LQKENI. The CDR3 region is CASSPPGGRPLDTQYF. For the CDR3, the DNA is TGTGCCAGCTCACCACCGGGGGGGCGACCCTTGGATACGCAGTATTTT.

The genes are TRBV28 and TRBJ2-7; 9 nucleotides match TRBD2. Germline values: CDR1 MDHEN, CDR2 SYDVKM. The V segment lost 2 bases and the J segment 4 bases; nucleotides outside the gene matches: 6. The CDR3 covers 15 residues. The CDR3 reads CASSLPVSGSYEQYF. The DNA of the CDR3 is TGTGCCAGCAGTTTACCGGTTAGCGGGAGTTACGAGCAGTACTTC.

The CDR3 is CASGGTGGDTGELFF. The CDR3 region has the DNA TGTGCCAGCGGAGGGACAGGTGGGGACACCGGGGAGCTGTTTTTT. The chain uses TRBV6-1 and TRBJ2-2; 8 bases agree with TRBD1. Trimming took 8 bases from V and 3 from J; bases not matched to a gene: 8. CDR3 size: 15 residues. Per germline, CDR1 MNHNS and CDR2 SASEGT.

V gene TRBV6-6 combines with J gene TRBJ2-1; 9 positions match TRBD2. Germline values: CDR1 MNHNY, CDR2 SVGAGI (reference sequence). J lost 8 bases, V lost 2 bases, and 7 bases had no gene match. The CDR3 contains 15 residues. CDR3 residues: CASSYRAGGSDEQFF. Here the CDR3 DNA reads TGTGCCAGCAGTTACCGAGCGGGAGGTTCGGATGAGCAGTTCTTC.

The rearrangement joins TRBV4-2 to TRBJ2-1, with 13 bases fitting TRBD2. The CDR3 contains 21 residues. The V and J ends lost 1 base and 0 bases, in that order; junction bases with no gene match: 12. Per the germline V gene, CDR1 is LGHNA and CDR2 is YNFKEQ. CDR3 amino acids: CASSQVYGGTSGKGSYNEQFF. CDR3 in DNA: TGTGCCAGCAGCCAAGTATATGGAGGGACTAGCGGGAAGGGCTCCTACAATGAGCAGTTCTTC.

This clone has more than one count but fewer than ten. This same CDR3 is encoded by further DNA sequences in the sample. V is TRBV6-1 and J is TRBJ1-5, with D possibly TRBD1 on 5 matching bases. The V end lost 0 bases, the J end lost 3 bases, and 9 bases lay between the germline ends. The CDR3 runs 15 residues. CDR1 is MNHNS, CDR2 SASEGT, per germline. CDR3 in amino acids: CASSEAQGLNQPQHF. In DNA, the CDR3 is TGTGCCAGCAGTGAAGCCCAGGGCCTCAATCAGCCCCAGCATTTT.

The rearrangement joins TRBV28 to TRBJ1-1; D is perhaps TRBD1 (5 bases). Germline CDR1 reads MDHEN; CDR2 reads SYDVKM. The ends were cut back, 5 bases at V and 2 bases at J, with 15 bases in the middle. The length of the CDR3 is 15 residues. This chain's CDR3 is CASSPLGRENTEAFF. The CDR3 bases are TGTGCCAGCAGTCCCCTAGGCAGGGAAAACACTGAAGCTTTCTTT.

The chain combines TRBV5-1 with TRBJ2-5; TRBD1 agrees at 10 bases. The trim removed 4 bases at V and 5 bases at J, leaving 5 bases unmatched. The length of the CDR3 is 14 residues. CDR1 and CDR2 (germline): SGHRS, YFSETQ. For the CDR3, the DNA is TGCGCCAGCAGCGGGGAGGGACAGGGGGAGACCCAGTACTTC. Protein: CASSGEGQGETQYF.

This chain uses TRBV27 with TRBJ2-5; TRBD1 matches 9 bases. The DNA matches TRBJ2-7 better at its end, which makes the J call doubtful. Germline assignment: CDR1 MNHEY and CDR2 SMNVEV (reference sequence). This CDR3 has 15 amino acids. The CDR3 sequence: CASSNLGTGTYEQYF. The CDR3 DNA is TGTGCCAGCAGTAATCTGGGGACAGGGACCTACGAGCAGTACTTC.

V usage is TRBV7-8 and J usage is TRBJ2-5; D possibly corresponds to TRBD1 (6 bases). With the DNA end fitting TRBJ2-7 better, the J assignment may be wrong. Germline V gene lookup returns CDR1 SGHVS and CDR2 FQNEAQ. CDR3 length: 16 amino acids. The CDR3 is CASSLAPGTIIYEQYF. CDR3 DNA: TGTGCCAGCAGCTTAGCCCCTGGGACAATCATCTACGAGCAGTACTTC.

The chain joins TRBV11-2 to TRBJ2-7, with 7 positions matching TRBD2. The V gene's germline CDR1 is SGHAT and CDR2 FQNNGV. Trimming took 3 bases from V and 4 from J; bases not matched to a gene: 12. The CDR3 runs to 16 residues. The CDR3 here is CASSFMRGGPRYEQYF. In nucleotides, the CDR3 is TGTGCCAGCAGCTTTATGCGGGGAGGGCCTAGGTACGAGCAGTACTTC.

This chain links TRBV2 with TRBJ2-1, with a tentative D call TRBD1 (6 bases). This CDR3 has 13 amino acids. The V end was cut by 5 bases, the J end by 6 bases, with 11 bases between. Germline V CDR1 and CDR2: SNHLY, FYNNEI. The CDR3 bases are TGTGCCAGCAGTTCGGGACACCGCAATGAGCAGTTCTTC. It translates to CASSSGHRNEQFF.

V is TRBV6-5 and J is TRBJ1-2, with a tentative D call TRBD1 (5 bases). The ends were cut back, 0 bases at V and 4 bases at J, with 9 bases in the middle. Per germline, CDR1 MNHEY and CDR2 SVGAGI. This CDR3 region has 14 residues. CDR3 protein: CASSYSGGGYGYTF. The CDR3 DNA reads TGTGCCAGCAGTTACTCTGGGGGGGGCTATGGCTACACCTTC.

This clone was detected only a few times. This chain links TRBV4-3 with TRBJ2-6; 9 bases map to TRBD1. After removal of 0 bases from V and 2 bases from J, the junction contained 8 bases not matched to a gene. Germline CDR1 and CDR2: LGHNA and YSLEER. This CDR3 is built from 19 residues. The CDR3, as DNA: TGCGCCAGCAGCCAAGACCTGCCAACAGGGGGCCCTGGGGCCAACGTCCTGACTTTC. It specifies CASSQDLPTGGPGANVLTF.

The chain links TRBV28 to TRBJ1-2; D may be TRBD1 (6 bases). This CDR3 spans 13 amino acids. Germline values: CDR1 MDHEN, CDR2 SYDVKM. The V and J ends lost 8 bases and 4 bases respectively, with 14 bases between them. The CDR3 DNA sequence: TGTGCCAGCTCTGCCGGGACATCCTATGGCTACACCTTC. Encoded protein: CASSAGTSYGYTF.

V is TRBV29-1 and J is TRBJ1-3, with D perhaps TRBD1 (5 bases). Trimming shortened V by 4 bases and J by 0 bases, and 10 bases separated the two germline ends. There are 14 residues in the CDR3. CDR1 and CDR2 (germline): SQVTM, ANQGSEA. CDR3 sequence reads: CSVADRYSGNTIYF. The CDR3 nucleotides are TGCAGCGTTGCAGACAGATACTCTGGAAACACCATATATTTT. Looking up the rest from reference TRBV29-1 and TRBJ1-3 gives the full variable domain: SAVISQKPSRDICQRGTSLTIQCQVDSQVTMMFWYRQQPGQSLTLIATANQGSEATYESGFVIDKFPISRPNLTFSTLTVSNMSPEDSSIYLCSVADRYSGNTIYFGEGSWLTVV.

The rearrangement links TRBV4-3 to TRBJ2-6; weak D call: TRBD1 (6 bases). Germline V gene lookup returns CDR1 LGHNA and CDR2 YSLEER. Trimming stripped 0 bases from V and 4 bases from J, with 13 bases between. The CDR3 is 17 amino acids. The DNA for the CDR3 is TGCGCCAGCAGCCAAGATCGCTGGGGGCCAGGGGCCAACGTCCTGACTTTC. Its protein is CASSQDRWGPGANVLTF.

The chain has TRBV6-1 and TRBJ2-3; 7 bases fit TRBD2. The CDR3 spans 17 residues. Germline CDR1 reads MNHNS; CDR2 reads SASEGT. Losses at the gene ends were 3 bases for V and 5 bases for J; bases not matched to a gene: 14. This chain's CDR3 is CASSDFGEGISQDTQYF. Written as DNA, the CDR3 is TGTGCCAGCAGTGACTTTGGGGAGGGTATTTCGCAAGATACGCAGTATTTT.

Of note for this clone: This sample includes further DNA sequences coding for the same CDR3. V is TRBV19 and J is TRBJ1-2, with TRBD1 as a possible D gene (6 bases). This CDR3 contains 14 residues. V lost 5 bases, J lost 4 bases, and 14 bases lay in between. The germline gives CDR1 LNHDA, CDR2 SQIVND (reference sequence). The CDR3 is CASSERGAFYGYTF. The DNA for the CDR3 is TGTGCCAGTAGTGAGCGGGGGGCGTTCTATGGCTACACCTTC.

The rearrangement joins TRBV5-1 to TRBJ2-5; D is possibly TRBD2 (5 bases). CDR3 length equals 15 residues. Per the germline V gene, CDR1 is SGHRS and CDR2 is YFSETQ. V shed 0 bases and J shed 5 bases, with 14 bases lying between them. This chain's CDR3 is CASSLGSGSSETQYF. The CDR3, as DNA: TGCGCCAGCAGCTTGGGTTCGGGATCCTCGGAGACCCAGTACTTC.

This chain links TRBV5-1 with TRBJ2-5, with TRBD2 matching over 7 bases. V was clipped by 2 bases and J by 5 bases; unmatched bases: 6. The CDR3 contains 14 residues. Germline-derived CDR1 and CDR2 are SGHRS and YFSETQ. The CDR3 loop is CASSFGDSGETQYF. The CDR3 nucleotides are TGCGCCAGCAGCTTCGGTGATAGCGGGGAGACCCAGTACTTC.

About this clone: The junction departs from the called germline gene at one end, perhaps through a read error. This chain joins TRBV9 and TRBJ2-3; D unresolved. Looked up from germline, CDR1 is SGDLS and CDR2 is YYNGEE. This CDR3 is built from 11 residues. CDR3 DNA: TGTGCCAGCGGCGTACAGGATACGCAGTATTTT. It specifies CASGVQDTQYF.

The V and J genes are TRBV7-2 and TRBJ1-2; D unclear. The CDR3 runs to 11 residues. Trimming pared 0 bases from V and 7 bases from J, leaving 3 bases between. CDR1 is SGHTA and CDR2 is FQGNSA in the germline V gene. CDR3: CASSLAGGYTF. The DNA of the CDR3 is TGTGCCAGCAGCTTAGCCGGTGGCTACACCTTC.